Listed here is a single T cell receptor (beta chain). The target antigen is unknown. Trimming took off 1 base at V and 6 bases at J, with 12 bases between the two ends. The CDR3 covers 15 residues. In germline, CDR1 is SGHTA, CDR2 FQGNSA. This entry is derived from a study of OX40 agonist ivuxolimab in advanced cancers. Background on the study: Of the patients, three showed partial responses, one with hepatocellular carcinoma and two with cutaneous melanoma. Study-wide points: More expanded clones were found, on average, in CD8+ than in CD4+ T cells. At doses 0.1 to 3.0 mg/kg, CD4+ and CD8+ clones expanded.

Profiled with immunoSEQ multiplex PCR; TCRdb holds only in-frame clones, not every one. The sample holds approximately 53,000 clones, approximately 92% seen once. The sequencing used CD4+ or CD8+ T cells sorted from blood, collected in a trial of the OX40 agonist ivuxolimab. The chain combines TRBV7-2 with TRBJ2-2; D remains ambiguous. The TCR sequence derives from an adult with an advanced solid tumor such as melanoma, head and neck, liver or kidney cancer. CDR3 in amino acids: CASSLVPFGSGELFF. CDR3 bases: TGTGCCAGCAGCTTAGTCCCTTTCGGCTCCGGGGAGCTGTTTTTT.